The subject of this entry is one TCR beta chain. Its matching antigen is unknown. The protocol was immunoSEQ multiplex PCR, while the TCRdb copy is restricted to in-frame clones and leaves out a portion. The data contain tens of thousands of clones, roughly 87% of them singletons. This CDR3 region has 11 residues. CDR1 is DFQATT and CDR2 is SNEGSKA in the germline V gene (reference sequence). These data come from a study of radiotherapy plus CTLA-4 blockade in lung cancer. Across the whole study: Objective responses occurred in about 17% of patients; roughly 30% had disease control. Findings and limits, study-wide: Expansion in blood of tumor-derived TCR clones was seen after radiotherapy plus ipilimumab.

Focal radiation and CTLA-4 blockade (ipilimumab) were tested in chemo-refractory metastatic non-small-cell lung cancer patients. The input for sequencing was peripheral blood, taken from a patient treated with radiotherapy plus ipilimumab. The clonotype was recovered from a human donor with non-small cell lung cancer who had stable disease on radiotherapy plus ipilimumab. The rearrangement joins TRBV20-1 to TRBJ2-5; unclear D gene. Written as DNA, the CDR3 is TGCATGACATCCAAGGGAGAGACCCAGTACTTC. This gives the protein CMTSKGETQYF.